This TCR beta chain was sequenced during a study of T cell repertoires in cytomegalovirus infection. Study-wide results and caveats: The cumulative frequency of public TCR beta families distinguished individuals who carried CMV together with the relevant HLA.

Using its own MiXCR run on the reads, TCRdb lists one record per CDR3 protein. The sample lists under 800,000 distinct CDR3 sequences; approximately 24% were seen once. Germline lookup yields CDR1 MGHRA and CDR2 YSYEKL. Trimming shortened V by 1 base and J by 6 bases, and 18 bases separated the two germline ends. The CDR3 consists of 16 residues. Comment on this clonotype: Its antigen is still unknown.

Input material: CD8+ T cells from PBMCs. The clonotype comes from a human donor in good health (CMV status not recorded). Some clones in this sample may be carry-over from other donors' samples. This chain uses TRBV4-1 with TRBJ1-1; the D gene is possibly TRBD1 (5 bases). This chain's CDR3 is CASSQVAGLRPPEAFF. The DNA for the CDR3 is TGCGCCAGCAGCCAAGTGGCAGGGTTAAGACCTCCTGAAGCTTTCTTT.